This T cell receptor (beta chain) was sequenced in a study of T cells in localized non-small cell lung cancer (TCRdb year 2020). For context, the study as a whole: Comparing tumors with uninvolved tumor-adjacent lungs, the study looked at the T cell repertoires of 200 to 250 patients with early-stage NSCLC. The mean age of the NSCLC patients was around 67 years, with about 120 men and 85 to 110 women. The cohort was made up of 236 treatment-naive NSCLC patients whose localized lung tumors had been resected. The research as a whole found: Because of the exploratory design, TCR variables were selected using unadjusted p-values without false-discovery rate correction. Because multi-region tumor sequencing was not performed, intratumor heterogeneity could not be ruled out. Longer overall survival was associated with higher T cell density in blood, whereas shorter survival was associated with higher clonality in adjacent lung. Uninvolved tumor-adjacent lung showed the highest T cell clonality, higher than tumor, which suggests more focused antigenic responses in the adjacent lung. Of the top 100 tumor clones, a median of approximately 60 were detected in paired uninvolved adjacent lung; 28 were also among that lung's top 100.

TCR beta CDR3 regions were sequenced from DNA using the immunoSEQ Assay. The original pipeline was this. To compute T cell density, TCR beta template counts were normalized to usable DNA, which was estimated by amplifying housekeeping genes. Using the preseqR package, richness was estimated by extrapolating to 120,000 templates for tissue samples and 400,000 templates for PBMC samples. Clonality was taken to be one minus Pielou's evenness. Tissue-enriched TCRs were identified by differential abundance testing using productive amino-acid clonotypes, minimum total count 5 and alpha 0.1. The Jaccard Index and the Morisita Overlap Index were used to quantify repertoire overlap between compartments. GLIPH grouped TCR beta CDR3s together with public tetramer-defined viral CDR3s, and a viral motif had to include at least three viral sequences and show V-gene enrichment. Entries here come from immuneACCESS through TCRdb and include only in-frame sequences with V and J called. Some clones fail to appear in such tables; in the studies checked, an unresolved V gene covers under half of the shortfall, and the cause of the remainder is unknown. V and J calls and clone size are given by that table; D and trimming were obtained from the DNA. The sample contains around 10,000 clones, less than 30% of them found a single time. The ten biggest clones cover about 5.6% of the sample.

The V and J ends are trimmed by 4 bases and 2 bases, leaving 12 bases between them. The CDR3 holds 15 amino acids from the cysteine to the phenylalanine. Only the CDR3 DNA stays, 45 bases, in frame from base 1. CDR1 LNHDA and CDR2 SQIVND were looked up in the germline V gene (reference sequence). At diagnosis, peripheral blood, uninvolved tumor-adjacent lung and tumor were collected and were preserved as a mix of fresh-frozen and FFPE material. On this clone: Its antigen has not been determined. Base qualities are not recorded, but no much larger clone differs from it by a single base.

The sequence links TRBV19 to TRBJ2-1, with the identity of the D gene unclear. The input for sequencing was lung tumor tissue, taken before any cancer treatment. This clonotype was sampled from a man aged 40 to 75 with stage I lung adenocarcinoma. The CDR3 protein: CASSTSQDPYNEQFF. The DNA is TGTGCCAGTAGTACCTCCCAGGACCCCTACAATGAGCAGTTCTTC.